This entry lists 17 T cell receptor beta chains sequenced from one sample in a study of human T cells and chemical hapten exposure. TCRdb processed the RACE reads anew with MiXCR; each CDR3 protein has one entry. Here the sample spans over 300,000 distinct CDR3 sequences, approximately 5.1% being singletons. This sample's time point: pre-sensitization, week 0. This sample's treatment: therapeutic diphenylcyclopropenone sensitization with weekly scalp DPC. Sequencing used whole blood, obtained in connection with sensitization to the hapten diphenylcyclopropenone (DPC). These receptors all stem from a woman in her forties or fifties with alopecia areata. Some clones in this sample may be carry-over from other donors' samples.

This clonotype showed up many times. The chain uses TRBV9 and TRBJ2-7; 8 positions match TRBD1. Germline assignment: CDR1 SGDLS and CDR2 YYNGEE. The CDR3 spans 14 residues. Trimming cost V 0 bases and J 5 bases; bases outside gene matches: 4. CDR3 loop: CASSVGQGNHEQYF. The CDR3 nucleotides are TGTGCCAGCAGCGTAGGACAGGGGAACCACGAGCAGTACTTC.

There are many counts of this clonotype. This chain connects TRBV6-5 to TRBJ2-1; the D gene is possibly TRBD2 (6 bases). Trimming shortened V by 6 bases and J by 6 bases, and 15 bases separated the two germline ends. This CDR3 contains 14 residues. Germline values: CDR1 MNHEY, CDR2 SVGAGI. CDR3 in DNA: TGTGCCAGCAGAATCTCCCTGGGGGGCAATGAGCAGTTCTTC. This encodes CASRISLGGNEQFF.

This clonotype came up many times. The rearrangement joins TRBV4-2 to TRBJ1-6, with D uncertain. CDR3 size: 18 residues. Germline CDR1 is LGHNA and CDR2 is YNFKEQ. Trimming pared 0 bases from V and 9 bases from J, leaving 21 bases between. The CDR3 is CASSQDAIGSPQASPLHF. As DNA, the CDR3 is TGTGCCAGCAGCCAAGATGCAATAGGGTCGCCCCAAGCTTCACCCCTCCACTTT.

Many counts were recorded for this clonotype. This chain links TRBV2 with TRBJ1-5, with a weak D call TRBD1 (6 bases). With 1 base removed from V and 7 bases from J, the gap between germline ends came to 17 bases. Germline values: CDR1 SNHLY, CDR2 FYNNEI. The CDR3 has 16 amino acids. This CDR3 reads CASSEERGQGGQPQHF. The CDR3 nucleotides read TGTGCCAGCAGTGAAGAACGGGGGCAAGGTGGGCAGCCCCAGCATTTT.

This clonotype has more than one count but fewer than ten. V usage is TRBV9 and J usage is TRBJ2-1; 8 bases are shared with TRBD1. Germline CDR1 reads SGDLS; CDR2 reads YYNGEE. There are 14 residues in the CDR3. The J segment lost 6 bases and the V segment lost 0 bases, leaving 2 bases of the junction unmatched. CDR3 region: CASSVADRGNEQFF. The DNA for the CDR3 is TGTGCCAGCAGCGTAGCCGACAGGGGCAATGAGCAGTTCTTC.

This clonotype was counted at least ten times. The V call is TRBV12-3 or TRBV12-4, the J call TRBJ1-5; D call uncertain. V was cut by 1 base and J by 0 bases, with 4 bases left in between. CDR3 size: 14 residues. The CDR3 loop reads CASSLGASNQPQHF. The CDR3 DNA follows: TGTGCCAGCAGTTTAGGGGCTAGCAATCAGCCCCAGCATTTT.

The chain links TRBV3-1 to TRBJ2-3, with TRBD2 identical over 7 bases. In germline, CDR1 is LGHDT, CDR2 YNNKEL (reference sequence). The CDR3 is 18 residues long. V gave up 5 bases and J gave up 6 bases; unmatched junction bases: 20. The CDR3 DNA reads as TGTGCCAGCAGCATAAGAGATGGGCTAGCGGCGGTCATGGATACGCAGTATTTT. This sequence encodes CASSIRDGLAAVMDTQYF.

This clonotype appeared many times. The chain has TRBV20-1 and TRBJ2-3; D is unclear. The CDR3 is 11 amino acids. Trimming took 6 bases from V and 0 from J, leaving 4 bases between them. Per the germline V gene, CDR1 is DFQATT and CDR2 is SNEGSKA (reference sequence). In nucleotides, the CDR3 is TGCAGTGCCCAAAGCACAGATACGCAGTATTTT. It encodes CSAQSTDTQYF.

The table lists this clonotype with a few counts. This chain links TRBV18 with TRBJ1-6; D remains unclear. The CDR3 is 13 residues long. Germline V gives CDR1 KGHSH, CDR2 LQKENI. Trimming shortened V by 2 bases and J by 7 bases, and 6 bases separated the two germline ends. The CDR3 region is CASSPEENSPLHF. As DNA, the CDR3 is TGTGCCAGCTCACCAGAGGAGAATTCACCCCTCCACTTT. The full variable domain, completed using reference TRBV18 and TRBJ1-6, is NAGVMQNPRHLVRRRGQEARLRCSPMKGHSHVYWYRQLPEEGLKFMVYLQKENIIDESGMPKERFSAEFPKEGPSILRIQQVVRGDSAAYFCASSPEENSPLHFGNGTRLTVT.

This clonotype occurred a few times. The chain links TRBV19 to TRBJ2-5; 8 bases fit TRBD1. Germline CDR1 LNHDA, CDR2 SQIVND (reference sequence). The CDR3 is made up of 14 amino acids. V gave up 5 bases and J gave up 2 bases; unmatched junction bases: 4. The CDR3 DNA sequence: TGTGCCAGTAGTGATCGACAGGGGCAAGAGACCCAGTACTTC. Its translation: CASSDRQGQETQYF.

This clonotype was detected only a few times. The chain is built from TRBV27 and TRBJ2-7; D might be TRBD1 or TRBD2, each matching 5 bases. Trimming cost V 5 bases and J 0 bases, with 14 bases left between them. The CDR3 spans 15 residues. The germline gives CDR1 MNHEY, CDR2 SMNVEV (reference sequence). The CDR3 loop reads CASSPTGTSSYEQYF. The CDR3 region has the DNA TGTGCCAGCAGTCCGACCGGGACCAGCTCCTACGAGCAGTACTTC.

The chain couples TRBV13 to TRBJ1-4; possibly TRBD1 for D (5 bases). Between the trimmed V and J ends, which lost 5 bases and 0 bases, there was a span of 13 bases. CDR1 and CDR2 (germline): PRHDT, FYEKMQ (reference sequence). The CDR3 contains 16 residues. The CDR3 sequence: CASSGRDGATNEKLFF. The CDR3 DNA sequence: TGTGCCAGCAGCGGCCGGGACGGCGCAACTAATGAAAAACTGTTTTTT.

The rearrangement links TRBV10-3 to TRBJ2-1; D gene unclear. Trimming shortened V by 4 bases and J by 7 bases, and 8 bases separated the two germline ends. The CDR3 runs 12 residues. Germline V lookup: CDR1 ENHRY, CDR2 SYGVKD. As DNA, the CDR3 is TGTGCCATCAGTGGAACTTCGAATGAGCAGTTCTTC. It translates to CAISGTSNEQFF.

Turning to this clonotype: One base away lies a much larger clone, so this may be a sequencing read error. The V call is TRBV9, the J call TRBJ1-2, with 7 nucleotides matching TRBD1. The length of the CDR3 is 17 residues. Germline CDR1 and CDR2: SGDLS and YYNGEE. CDR3 residues: CASSDRDSPEVNNGYTF. The CDR3 nucleotides read TGTGCCAGCAGCGACCGGGACAGTCCCGAAGTTAACAATGGCTACACCTTC.

This clonotype appeared many times. The chain joins TRBV5-1 to TRBJ1-1; perhaps TRBD1 as D (5 bases). The V end lost 3 bases, the J end lost 3 bases, and 9 bases lay between the germline ends. This CDR3 is built from 13 residues. Germline CDR1 is SGHRS and CDR2 is YFSETQ. Here the CDR3 DNA reads TGCGCCAGCAGCTCTCAGGGTGACACTGAAGCTTTCTTT. It specifies CASSSQGDTEAFF.

This clonotype was picked up one time. This chain joins TRBV5-1 and TRBJ2-7; maybe TRBD2 (7 bases). The CDR3 has 16 amino acids. CDR1 is SGHRS, CDR2 YFSETQ, per germline. V lost 4 bases to trimming and J lost 0 bases, with 17 bases between them. The CDR3 here is CASSPGGGGSSYEQYF. CDR3 coding DNA: TGCGCCAGCAGCCCCGGGGGAGGGGGAAGCTCCTACGAGCAGTACTTC.

This clonotype was detected many times. The chain recombines TRBV6-2 or TRBV6-3 with TRBJ2-2; no definite D call. V was trimmed by 5 bases and J by 3 bases, leaving 10 bases between them. This CDR3 is built from 14 residues. Germline V gives CDR1 MNHEY, CDR2 SVGEGT. CDR3 nucleotides: TGTGCCAGCAGTCACGGGCCTCACACCGGGGAGCTGTTTTTT. This gives the protein CASSHGPHTGELFF.